This passage covers 2 T cell receptor beta chains from one sample sequenced in a study of CD8 T cells in ankylosing spondylitis. TCRdb used MiXCR to reprocess the 5' RACE reads, holding one entry per CDR3 protein. This table has roughly 130,000 distinct CDR3 sequences, roughly 13% appearing once. The sample consisted of blood, either unsorted or a sorted T cell fraction (not recorded which). Receptors originate from a female donor with ankylosing spondylitis or in good health (not recorded which).

This clonotype was recorded many times. The CDR3: CSAHSGGAGTGELFF. The CDR3 DNA follows: TGCAGTGCCCATAGCGGGGGCGCTGGCACCGGGGAGCTGTTTTTT. This sequence joins TRBV20-1 and TRBJ2-2, with 9 nucleotides matching TRBD2. CDR1 is DFQATT, CDR2 SNEGSKA, per germline (reference sequence). After removal of 6 bases from V and 4 bases from J, the junction contained 9 bases not matched to a gene. The CDR3 covers 15 residues.

The CDR3 DNA sequence: TGCAGTGCTAGAAGGACTAGCGGGAGGGCCTACGAGCAGTACTTC. Its protein product is CSARRTSGRAYEQYF. This chain connects TRBV20-1 to TRBJ2-7; 15 bases align to TRBD2. Germline lookup yields CDR1 DFQATT and CDR2 SNEGSKA (reference sequence). The CDR3 has 15 residues. The trim removed 2 bases at V and 2 bases at J, leaving 1 base unmatched.